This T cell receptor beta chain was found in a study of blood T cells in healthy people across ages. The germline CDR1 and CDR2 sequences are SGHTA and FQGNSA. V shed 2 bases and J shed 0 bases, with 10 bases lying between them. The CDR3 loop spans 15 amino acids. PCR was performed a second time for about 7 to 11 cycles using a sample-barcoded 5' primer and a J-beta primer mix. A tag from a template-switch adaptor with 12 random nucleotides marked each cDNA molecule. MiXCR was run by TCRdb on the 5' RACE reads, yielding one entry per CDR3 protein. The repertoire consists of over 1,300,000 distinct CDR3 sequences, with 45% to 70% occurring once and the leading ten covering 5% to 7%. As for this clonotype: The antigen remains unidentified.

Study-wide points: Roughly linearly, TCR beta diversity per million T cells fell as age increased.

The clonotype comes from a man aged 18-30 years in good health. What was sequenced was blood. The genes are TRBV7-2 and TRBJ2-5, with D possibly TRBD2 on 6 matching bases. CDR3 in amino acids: CASSLLRGNQETQYF. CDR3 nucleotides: TGTGCCAGCAGCTTATTGCGGGGCAACCAAGAGACCCAGTACTTC.